This entry lists 4 T cell receptor beta chains sequenced from one sample in a study of beta chain features in type 1 diabetes. Expressed TCRB transcripts were sequenced, since all the RNA that had been isolated was reverse transcribed. TCRdb's copy holds only in-frame clones and misses some; the assay was immunoSEQ multiplex PCR. The sample holds around 290,000 clones, 7% to 9% seen once. Sequenced sample: central memory CD4+ T cells from blood. The origin of the receptors is a woman under 30 in good health.

Worth noting for this clone: Other DNA sequences in this specimen translate into the identical CDR3. V gene TRBV30 combines with J gene TRBJ1-5; perhaps TRBD1 as D (5 bases). CDR3 length: 15 residues. With 1 base removed from V and 0 bases from J, the gap between germline ends came to 10 bases. Germline assignment: CDR1 GTSNPN and CDR2 SVGIG (reference sequence). DNA for the CDR3: TGTGCCTGGAGTGCGGGGGGGAATAGCAATCAGCCCCAGCATTTT. Residues: CAWSAGGNSNQPQHF.

This clone was counted between two and nine times. The chain uses TRBV4-2 and TRBJ2-5; D possibly corresponds to TRBD1 (6 bases). The V gene's germline CDR1 is LGHNA and CDR2 YNFKEQ. V dropped 4 bases and J dropped 3 bases, with 12 bases sitting between them. The CDR3 spans 14 residues. DNA of the CDR3: TGTGCCAGCAGCCGGGAACAGGGAAAAGAGACCCAGTACTTC. Translation gives CASSREQGKETQYF.

This clone has more than one count but fewer than ten. The chain is built from TRBV7-3 and TRBJ2-3; 8 bases fit TRBD2. The CDR3 is 16 residues long. The J segment lost 7 bases and the V segment lost 2 bases, leaving 11 bases of the junction unmatched. CDR1 is SGHTA, CDR2 FQGTGA, per germline. CDR3 DNA: TGTGCCAGCAGCTTACGGCCGGGGGGGCCGGTTAATACGCAGTATTTT. Translation gives CASSLRPGGPVNTQYF. Complete variable domain (other parts from reference TRBV7-3 and TRBJ2-3): GAGVSQTPSNKVTEKGKYVELRCDPISGHTALYWYRQSLGQGPEFLIYFQGTGAADDSGLPNDRFFAVRPEGSVSTLKIQRTERGDSAVYLCASSLRPGGPVNTQYFGPGTRLTVL.

This clone was detected only a few times. The gene calls are TRBV5-6 and TRBJ2-6; a possible D gene is TRBD2 (5 bases). The CDR3 spans 16 residues. CDR1 is SGHDT and CDR2 is YYEEEE in the germline V gene. V shed 1 base and J shed 0 bases, with 8 bases lying between them. CDR3 DNA sequence: TGTGCCAGCAGCTTGAAGCGGAGCTCTGGGGCCAACGTCCTGACTTTC. This gives the protein CASSLKRSSGANVLTF.